The 17 T cell receptor beta chains presented below share a single source sample, sequenced in a study of CD8 T cells in Susac syndrome. After extraction with the RNeasy kit, roughly 0.45 to 1 ug of the RNA was reverse transcribed using random hexamers. TCRdb ran MiXCR on the immunoSEQ multiplex PCR reads and lists one entry per CDR3 protein. The table lists around 220,000 distinct CDR3 sequences, roughly 92% of them singletons, with about 0.12% in the top ten. Source material: CD8+ T cells from PBMCs. The origin of the receptors is a human donor with multiple sclerosis.

As for this clonotype: A junction end diverges from the germline sequence, so it may reflect a read error. The rearrangement links TRBV4-3 to TRBJ2-7, with D maybe TRBD1 (6 bases). Germline loops: CDR1 LGHNA, CDR2 YSLEER. There are 13 residues in the CDR3. CDR3 residues: CASSQDLGAGPNF. CDR3 bases: TGCGCCAGCAGCCAAGATTTGGGGGCAGGCCCCAACTTC.

The chain links TRBV20-1 to TRBJ2-7; TRBD1 is a possible D gene (6 bases). V lost 3 bases and J lost 3, with 15 bases in between. From germline, CDR1 is DFQATT and CDR2 SNEGSKA (reference sequence). This CDR3 region has 14 residues. CDR3 sequence (DNA): TGCAGTGCTAGGTACCCGGACAGCTACTACGAGCAGTACTTC. As protein: CSARYPDSYYEQYF.

The rearrangement links TRBV2 to TRBJ2-3, with 14 bases aligning to TRBD2. The CDR3 runs 17 residues. Germline V lookup: CDR1 SNHLY, CDR2 FYNNEI. The V segment lost 6 bases and the J segment 5 bases; nucleotides outside the gene matches: 10. The CDR3 DNA follows: TGTGCCAGCAGCGGACTAGCGGGAGGTAGAGGGTTAGATACGCAGTATTTT. It encodes CASSGLAGGRGLDTQYF.

The V gene is TRBV29-1, the J gene TRBJ1-1; D uncertain. Germline values: CDR1 SQVTM, CDR2 ANQGSEA. The V end lost 5 bases, the J end lost 2 bases, and 12 bases lay between the germline ends. The CDR3 is 13 residues long. In DNA, the CDR3 is TGCAGCGTTAGAGGCGGGCTTAACACTGAAGCTTTCTTT. It encodes CSVRGGLNTEAFF.

This chain connects TRBV6-1 to TRBJ2-7, with D uncertain. Germline V gene sequence: CDR1 MNHNS, CDR2 SASEGT. V lost 6 bases to trimming and J lost 1 base, with 13 bases between them. The CDR3 is 14 amino acids. CDR3 residues: CASRAPDISYEQYF. CDR3 coding DNA: TGTGCCAGCAGGGCCCCAGACATATCCTACGAGCAGTACTTC.

The chain carries TRBV14 and TRBJ2-7; unclear D gene. Trimming took off 0 bases at V and 9 bases at J, with 12 bases between the two ends. Germline V gene data show CDR1 as SGHDN and CDR2 as FVKESK. The CDR3 extends over 13 amino acids. Here the CDR3 DNA reads TGTGCCAGCAGCCAAGAGGGTGAATGGGCGCAGTACTTC. This gives the protein CASSQEGEWAQYF. The whole variable domain, remainder taken from reference TRBV14 and TRBJ2-7, is EAGVTQFPSHSVIEKGQTVTLRCDPISGHDNLYWYRRVMGKEIKFLLHFVKESKQDESGMPNNRFLAERTGGTYSTLKVQPAELEDSGVYFCASSQEGEWAQYFGPGTRLTVT.

The J gene is TRBJ2-1, the V gene TRBV13; D unclear. Trimming took off 1 base at V and 8 bases at J, with 15 bases between the two ends. Germline V gene lookup returns CDR1 PRHDT and CDR2 FYEKMQ (reference sequence). CDR3 length: 15 residues. CDR3 loop: CASSLALDVGDEQFF. DNA of the CDR3: TGTGCCAGCAGCTTAGCTCTAGACGTGGGCGATGAGCAGTTCTTC. Full variable domain (rest looked up from reference TRBV13 and TRBJ2-1): AAGVIQSPRHLIKEKRETATLKCYPIPRHDTVYWYQQGPGQDPQFLISFYEKMQSDKGSIPDRFSAQQFSDYHSELNMSSLELGDSALYFCASSLALDVGDEQFFGPGTRLTVL.

This chain uses TRBV27 with TRBJ1-2; D possibly corresponds to TRBD1 (5 bases). The CDR3 loop spans 12 amino acids. Trimming took off 6 bases at V and 3 bases at J, with 8 bases between the two ends. Germline V gene lookup returns CDR1 MNHEY and CDR2 SMNVEV (reference sequence). CDR3 sequence: CASRGRDYGYTF. CDR3 in DNA: TGTGCCAGCAGGGGGCGAGACTATGGCTACACCTTC.

The chain is built from TRBV6-2 or TRBV6-3 and TRBJ2-1; a weak D match, TRBD1 (5 bases). Germline CDR1 is MNHEY and CDR2 is SVGEGT. V was cut by 2 bases and J by 10 bases, with 6 bases left in between. The CDR3 consists of 11 residues. CDR3 amino acids: CASSYRTEQFF. CDR3 bases: TGTGCCAGCAGTTACAGGACAGAGCAGTTCTTC.

The chain uses TRBV20-1 and TRBJ2-3; D is possibly TRBD1 (5 bases). The CDR3 has 12 residues. Trimming removed 5 bases from V and 4 bases from J, with 10 bases in between. The germline gives CDR1 DFQATT, CDR2 SNEGSKA (reference sequence). CDR3 region: CSAGAPADTQYF. CDR3 sequence (DNA): TGCAGTGCTGGGGCCCCCGCAGATACGCAGTATTTT.

The rearrangement uses TRBV13 and TRBJ1-3; tentative D call: TRBD1 (6 bases). Trimming shortened V by 5 bases and J by 0 bases, and 11 bases separated the two germline ends. The CDR3 covers 15 residues. Germline V gene data show CDR1 as PRHDT and CDR2 as FYEKMQ (reference sequence). Written as DNA, the CDR3 is TGTGCCAGCAGCCCCCGGGGGGCCTCTGGAAACACCATATATTTT. It translates to CASSPRGASGNTIYF.

The chain carries TRBV4-2 and TRBJ1-2; D is perhaps TRBD1 (5 bases). Trimming took off 4 bases at V and 6 bases at J, with 12 bases between the two ends. The length of the CDR3 is 13 residues. Looked up from germline, CDR1 is LGHNA and CDR2 is YNFKEQ. CDR3: CASSPATAHGYTF. The DNA of the CDR3 is TGTGCCAGCAGCCCTGCGACAGCCCATGGCTACACCTTC.

The chain links TRBV6-5 to TRBJ2-1, with a tentative D call TRBD1 (5 bases). The CDR3 is 12 residues long. CDR1 and CDR2 (germline): MNHEY, SVGAGI. The V and J ends lost 2 bases and 6 bases respectively, with 5 bases between them. The CDR3 is CASSYTGNEQFF. The DNA for the CDR3 is TGTGCCAGCAGTTACACAGGCAATGAGCAGTTCTTC.

The chain joins TRBV12-3 or TRBV12-4 to TRBJ2-3, with 9 bases lining up with TRBD2. This CDR3 has 15 residues. Germline trimming cut 3 bases from V and 8 bases from J; bases unmatched to any gene: 9. The CDR3 DNA reads TGTGCCAGCAGTTTCAGGCTAGCGGGAAGTGGTACGCAGTATTTT. Protein product: CASSFRLAGSGTQYF.

The CDR3 sequence is CASSLAFPAVDSPLHF. For the CDR3, the DNA is TGTGCCAGCAGCCTTGCCTTCCCTGCGGTGGATTCACCCCTCCACTTT. The V call is TRBV5-6, the J call TRBJ1-6; no clear D. CDR3 length: 16 residues. Trimming took off 4 bases at V and 8 bases at J, with 19 bases between the two ends. Germline V gene data show CDR1 as SGHDT and CDR2 as YYEEEE.

The chain carries TRBV30 and TRBJ1-1, with unresolved D. Trimming took off 0 bases at V and 6 bases at J, with 11 bases between the two ends. Germline-derived CDR1 and CDR2 are GTSNPN and SVGIG (reference sequence). CDR3 length: 13 residues. In DNA, the CDR3 is TGTGCCTGGAGTGTACTGGGGAGGGCTGAAGCTTTCTTT. Translated: CAWSVLGRAEAFF.

The chain uses TRBV4-1 and TRBJ1-6; D is possibly TRBD1 (6 bases). The V and J ends lost 1 base and 5 bases respectively, with 6 bases between them. The CDR3 consists of 14 residues. Germline CDR1 and CDR2: MGHRA and YSYEKL. CDR3 region: CASSQAGDNSPLHF. The CDR3 nucleotides are TGCGCCAGCAGCCAAGCAGGGGATAATTCACCCCTCCACTTT.